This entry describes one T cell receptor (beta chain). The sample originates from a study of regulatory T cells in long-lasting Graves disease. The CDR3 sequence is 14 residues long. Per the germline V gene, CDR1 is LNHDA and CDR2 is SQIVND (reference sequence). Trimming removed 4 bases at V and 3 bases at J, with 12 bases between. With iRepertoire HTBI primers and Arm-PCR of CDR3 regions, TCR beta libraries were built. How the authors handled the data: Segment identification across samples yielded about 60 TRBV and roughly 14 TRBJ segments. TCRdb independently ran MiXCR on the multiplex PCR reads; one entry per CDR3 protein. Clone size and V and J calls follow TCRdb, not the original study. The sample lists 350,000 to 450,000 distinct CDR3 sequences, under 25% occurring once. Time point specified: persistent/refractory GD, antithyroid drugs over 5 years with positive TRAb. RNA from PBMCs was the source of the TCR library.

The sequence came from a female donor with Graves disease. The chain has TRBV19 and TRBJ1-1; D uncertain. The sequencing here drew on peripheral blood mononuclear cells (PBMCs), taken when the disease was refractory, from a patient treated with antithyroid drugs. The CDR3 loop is CASSTEVMDTEAFF. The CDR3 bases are TGTGCCAGTAGTACCGAGGTCATGGACACTGAAGCTTTCTTT.